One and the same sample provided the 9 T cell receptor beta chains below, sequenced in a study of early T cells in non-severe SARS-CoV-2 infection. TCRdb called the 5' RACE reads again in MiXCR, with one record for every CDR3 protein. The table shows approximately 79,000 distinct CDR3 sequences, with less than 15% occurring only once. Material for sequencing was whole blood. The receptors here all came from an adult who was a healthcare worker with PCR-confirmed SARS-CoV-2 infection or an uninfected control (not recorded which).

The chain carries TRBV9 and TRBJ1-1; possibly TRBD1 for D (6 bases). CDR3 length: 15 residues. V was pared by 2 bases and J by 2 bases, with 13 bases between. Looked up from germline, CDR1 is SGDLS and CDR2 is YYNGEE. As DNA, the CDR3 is TGTGCCAGCAGCGTCGAACAGGGTCAAAACACTGAAGCTTTCTTT. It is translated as CASSVEQGQNTEAFF. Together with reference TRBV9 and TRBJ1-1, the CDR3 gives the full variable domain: DSGVTQTPKHLITATGQRVTLRCSPRSGDLSVYWYQQSLDQGLQFLIQYYNGEERAKGNILERFSAQQFPDLHSELNLSSLELGDSALYFCASSVEQGQNTEAFFGQGTRLTVV.

Written as DNA, the CDR3 is TGCGCCAGCAGCTTGGCCCAGGGGGTAAACGAAAAACTGTTTTTT. It yields the protein CASSLAQGVNEKLFF. This rearrangement joins TRBV5-1 to TRBJ1-4; 7 nucleotides match TRBD1. The CDR3 runs to 15 residues. After removal of 0 bases from V and 8 bases from J, the junction contained 7 bases not matched to a gene. From germline, CDR1 is SGHRS and CDR2 YFSETQ.

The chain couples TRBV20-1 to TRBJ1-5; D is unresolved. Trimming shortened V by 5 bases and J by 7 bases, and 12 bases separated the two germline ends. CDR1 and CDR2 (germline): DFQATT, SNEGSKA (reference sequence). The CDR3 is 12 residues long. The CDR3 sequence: CSARREGQPQHF. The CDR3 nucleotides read TGCAGTGCTCGGAGGGAGGGACAGCCCCAGCATTTT.

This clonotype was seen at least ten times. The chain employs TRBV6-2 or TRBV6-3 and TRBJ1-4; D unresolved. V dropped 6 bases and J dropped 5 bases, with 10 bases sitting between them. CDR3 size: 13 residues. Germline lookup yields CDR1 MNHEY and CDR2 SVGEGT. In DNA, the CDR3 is TGTGCCAGCAGGGTCAGTGGGAATGAAAAACTGTTTTTT. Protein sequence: CASRVSGNEKLFF.

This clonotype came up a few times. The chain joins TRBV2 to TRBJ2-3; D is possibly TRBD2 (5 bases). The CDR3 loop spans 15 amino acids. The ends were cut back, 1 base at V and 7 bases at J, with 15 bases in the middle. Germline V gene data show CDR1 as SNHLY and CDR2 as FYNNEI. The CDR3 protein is CASSEGEIPRNTQYF. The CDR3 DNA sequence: TGTGCCAGCAGTGAAGGGGAGATCCCTAGGAATACGCAGTATTTT. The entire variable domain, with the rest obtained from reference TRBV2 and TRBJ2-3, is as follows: EPEVTQTPSHQVTQMGQEVILRCVPISNHLYFYWYRQILGQKVEFLVSFYNNEISEKSEIFDDQFSVERPDGSNFTLKIRSTKLEDSAMYFCASSEGEIPRNTQYFGPGTRLTVL.

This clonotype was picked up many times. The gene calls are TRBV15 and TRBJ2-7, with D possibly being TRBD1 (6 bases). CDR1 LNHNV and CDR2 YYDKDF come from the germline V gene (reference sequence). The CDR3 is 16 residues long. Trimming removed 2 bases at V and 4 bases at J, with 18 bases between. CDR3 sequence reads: CATSRSGPTGLYEQYF. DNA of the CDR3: TGTGCCACCAGCAGATCCGGGCCCACAGGGTTATACGAGCAGTACTTC.

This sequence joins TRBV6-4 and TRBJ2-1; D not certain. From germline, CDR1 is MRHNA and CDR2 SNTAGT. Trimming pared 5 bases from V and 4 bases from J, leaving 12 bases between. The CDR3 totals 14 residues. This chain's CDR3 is CASSLEIGYNEQFF. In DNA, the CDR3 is TGTGCCAGCAGTCTCGAAATAGGTTACAATGAGCAGTTCTTC.

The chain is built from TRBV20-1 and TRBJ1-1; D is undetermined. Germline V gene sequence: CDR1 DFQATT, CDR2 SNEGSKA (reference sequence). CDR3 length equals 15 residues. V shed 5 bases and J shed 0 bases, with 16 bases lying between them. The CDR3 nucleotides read TGCAGTGCTGGAACCCGGCGAGCGATGAACACTGAAGCTTTCTTT. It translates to CSAGTRRAMNTEAFF.

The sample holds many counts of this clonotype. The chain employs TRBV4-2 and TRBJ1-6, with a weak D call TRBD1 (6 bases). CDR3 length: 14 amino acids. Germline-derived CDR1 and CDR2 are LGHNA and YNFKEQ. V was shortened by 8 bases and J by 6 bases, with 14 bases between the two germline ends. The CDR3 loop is CASGPGHLNSPLHF. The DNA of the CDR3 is TGTGCCAGCGGGCCGGGACACCTTAATTCACCCCTCCACTTT.